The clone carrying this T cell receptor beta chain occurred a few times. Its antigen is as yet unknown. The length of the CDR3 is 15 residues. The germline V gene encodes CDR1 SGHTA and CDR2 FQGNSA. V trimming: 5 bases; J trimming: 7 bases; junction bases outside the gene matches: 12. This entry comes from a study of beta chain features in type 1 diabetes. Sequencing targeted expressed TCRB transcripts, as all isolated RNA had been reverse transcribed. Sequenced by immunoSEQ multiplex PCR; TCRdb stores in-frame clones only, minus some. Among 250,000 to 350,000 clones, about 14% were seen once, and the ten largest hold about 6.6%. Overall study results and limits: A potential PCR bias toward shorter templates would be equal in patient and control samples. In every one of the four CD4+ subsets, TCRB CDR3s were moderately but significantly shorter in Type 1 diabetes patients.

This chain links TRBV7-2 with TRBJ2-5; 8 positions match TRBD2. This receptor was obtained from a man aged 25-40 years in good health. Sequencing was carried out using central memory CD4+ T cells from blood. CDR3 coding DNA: TGTGCCAGCAGCGTGGGGGCGGGAGGCCCGGGGACCCAGTACTTC. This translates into CASSVGAGGPGTQYF.